These 24 T cell receptor beta chains came from one sample sequenced in a study of graft-versus-host responses after intestinal transplantation. Profiled with immunoSEQ multiplex PCR; TCRdb holds only in-frame clones, not every one. The sample contains 90,000 to 150,000 clones, over 85% of which appear only once. Their antigens remain unidentified. The source was unstimulated CD4+ T cells sorted from spleen or lymph node cells, collected before intestinal transplant. The receptor source for this set is a human donor who received an intestinal transplant.

The chain is built from TRBV9 and TRBJ2-1, with TRBD2 identical over 10 bases. CDR1 SGDLS and CDR2 YYNGEE come from the germline V gene. There are 17 residues in the CDR3. The V gene end was trimmed by 3 bases and the J gene end by 9 bases; junction bases not matched to a gene: 15. The CDR3 loop is CASSDPGLAGVVGEQFF. CDR3 nucleotides: TGTGCCAGCAGCGACCCGGGGCTAGCGGGAGTCGTAGGTGAGCAGTTCTTC. The whole variable domain, remainder taken from reference TRBV9 and TRBJ2-1, is DSGVTQTPKHLITATGQRVTLRCSPRSGDLSVYWYQQSLDQGLQFLIQYYNGEERAKGNILERFSAQQFPDLHSELNLSSLELGDSALYFCASSDPGLAGVVGEQFFGPGTRLTVL.

This clone has only a few counts. This chain connects TRBV4-1 to TRBJ1-5; D unresolved. Germline lookup yields CDR1 MGHRA and CDR2 YSYEKL. V lost 0 bases and J lost 1, with 4 bases in between. The CDR3 loop spans 14 amino acids. The CDR3 DNA sequence: TGCGCCAGCAGCCAAGACAGGAGCAATCAGCCCCAGCATTTT. It yields the protein CASSQDRSNQPQHF.

The chain employs TRBV5-1 and TRBJ2-1; possible D gene TRBD2, 7 bases. V was cut by 1 base and J by 6 bases, with 17 bases left in between. The CDR3 extends over 16 amino acids. Germline V gene data show CDR1 as SGHRS and CDR2 as YFSETQ. CDR3 protein: CASSLRTQGLSNEQFF. In nucleotides, the CDR3 is TGCGCCAGCAGCTTGAGAACACAGGGACTAAGCAATGAGCAGTTCTTC.

J is TRBJ1-6 and V is TRBV28, with D unclear. The germline gives CDR1 MDHEN, CDR2 SYDVKM. V lost 3 bases and J 10 bases, leaving 4 bases between the germline ends. This CDR3 has 11 residues. The CDR3 region has the DNA TGTGCCAGCAGTTTCGCATCACCCCTCCACTTT. Amino acids: CASSFASPLHF.

The chain has TRBV27 and TRBJ2-2, with D unclear. The ends were cut back, 0 bases at V and 6 bases at J, with 5 bases in the middle. The CDR3 consists of 13 residues. Germline loops: CDR1 MNHEY, CDR2 SMNVEV (reference sequence). In nucleotides, the CDR3 is TGTGCCAGCAGTTTATCTCGGGCCGGGGAGCTGTTTTTT. Its protein product is CASSLSRAGELFF.

This chain links TRBV5-1 with TRBJ2-7; D is unclear. Germline lookup yields CDR1 SGHRS and CDR2 YFSETQ. Trimming pared 8 bases from V and 6 bases from J, leaving 15 bases between. The CDR3 length is 12 residues. CDR3: CASRTDLLEQYF. The DNA of the CDR3 is TGCGCCAGTCGGACCGACCTGCTCGAGCAGTACTTC.

A single count supports this clone. This chain joins TRBV4-2 and TRBJ1-1; D is ambiguous. This CDR3 is 16 amino acids long. Germline V gives CDR1 LGHNA, CDR2 YNFKEQ. The V end lost 1 base, the J end lost 5 bases, and 17 bases lay between the germline ends. CDR3 residues: CASSQGEVGRETEAFF. CDR3 nucleotides: TGTGCCAGCAGCCAAGGAGAGGTCGGACGGGAAACTGAAGCTTTCTTT.

CDR3 in DNA: TGTGCCAGCATACTAGCGGGAGTATTCGGCGAGACCCAGTACTTC. Its protein is CASILAGVFGETQYF. The chain joins TRBV2 to TRBJ2-5, with 11 bases matching TRBD2. The CDR3 is 15 residues long. The ends lost 7 bases at V and 5 bases at J; junction bases unmatched: 9. Germline V lookup: CDR1 SNHLY, CDR2 FYNNEI.

J is TRBJ2-1 and V is TRBV5-1; D possibly corresponds to TRBD2 (7 bases). Germline V lookup: CDR1 SGHRS, CDR2 YFSETQ. Trimming left V 7 bases short and J 11 bases short, with 31 bases between. This CDR3 has 17 amino acids. CDR3 residues: CASLTQPGGLGLTQQFF. The CDR3 DNA reads TGCGCCAGCCTCACCCAACCGGGGGGCCTAGGACTAACCCAGCAGTTCTTC.

The CDR3 nucleotides are TGTGCCAGCAGCGCTTGGGCGGGAGGGCCCAGTGAGCAGTTCTTC. This translates into CASSAWAGGPSEQFF. The chain joins TRBV9 to TRBJ2-1, with TRBD2 matching 9 bases. Trimming removed 3 bases from V and 9 bases from J; junction bases left unmatched: 10. Germline V gives CDR1 SGDLS, CDR2 YYNGEE. The CDR3 is 15 residues long.

This clone was counted between two and nine times. The chain is built from TRBV4-1 and TRBJ1-2; D is ambiguous. Trimming stripped 4 bases from V and 3 bases from J, with 9 bases between. Germline values: CDR1 MGHRA, CDR2 YSYEKL. The CDR3 extends over 13 amino acids. CDR3 nucleotide sequence: TGCGCCAGCAGCCTGGGAAGGGACTATGGCTACACCTTC. It yields the protein CASSLGRDYGYTF.

The rearrangement uses TRBV28 and TRBJ2-4; D ambiguous. This CDR3 comprises 15 residues. Germline CDR1 and CDR2: MDHEN and SYDVKM. V was shortened by 6 bases and J by 0 bases, with 12 bases between the two germline ends. The CDR3 DNA follows: TGTGCCAGCAGCCCTTCGGAACAAGCCAAAAACATTCAGTACTTC. Amino acids: CASSPSEQAKNIQYF.

The J gene is TRBJ2-1, the V gene TRBV19; TRBD2 matches at 13 bases. CDR3 length: 16 residues. Trimming at V came to 3 bases and at J to 4 bases, leaving 3 bases not matched to a gene. The germline gives CDR1 LNHDA, CDR2 SQIVND (reference sequence). This CDR3 reads CASSIRLAGGYNEQFF. CDR3 bases: TGTGCCAGTAGTATTAGACTAGCGGGAGGTTACAATGAGCAGTTCTTC.

The chain couples TRBV27 to TRBJ2-7; D may be TRBD1 (5 bases). Trimming removed 5 bases from V and 4 bases from J, with 12 bases in between. This CDR3 is 13 amino acids long. Germline CDR1 and CDR2: MNHEY and SMNVEV (reference sequence). Written as DNA, the CDR3 is TGTGCCAGCAGTAGCGACAGCGATTACGAGCAGTACTTC. Amino acid sequence: CASSSDSDYEQYF.

V usage is TRBV5-1 and J usage is TRBJ1-3; 8 bases map to TRBD1. Germline V lookup: CDR1 SGHRS, CDR2 YFSETQ. The V segment lost 4 bases and the J segment 0 bases; nucleotides outside the gene matches: 3. The CDR3 consists of 15 residues. Here the CDR3 DNA reads TGCGCCAGCAGCACTGGACAGGGCTCTGGAAACACCATATATTTT. Its protein is CASSTGQGSGNTIYF.

The rearrangement links TRBV29-1 to TRBJ1-1; D is unresolved. Looked up from germline, CDR1 is SQVTM and CDR2 is ANQGSEA. The CDR3 totals 12 residues. The ends were cut back, 7 bases at V and 3 bases at J, with 12 bases in the middle. CDR3 nucleotides: TGCAGCGCCCTCAATCTGGACACTGAAGCTTTCTTT. Protein: CSALNLDTEAFF.

This chain joins TRBV19 and TRBJ1-1, with a possible D match to TRBD1 (5 bases). V shed 1 base and J shed 0 bases, with 6 bases lying between them. This CDR3 has 14 amino acids. Germline V gene data show CDR1 as LNHDA and CDR2 as SQIVND (reference sequence). CDR3 nucleotide sequence: TGTGCCAGTAGTATAGGGGACGTGAACACTGAAGCTTTCTTT. Residues: CASSIGDVNTEAFF.

V gene TRBV18 combines with J gene TRBJ1-5; D remains ambiguous. This CDR3 spans 12 amino acids. Germline loops: CDR1 KGHSH, CDR2 LQKENI. V dropped 3 bases and J dropped 4 bases, with 4 bases sitting between them. CDR3 nucleotide sequence: TGTGCCAGCTCACCTTCGAATCAGCCCCAGCATTTT. It is translated as CASSPSNQPQHF.

This chain joins TRBV9 and TRBJ2-7; 7 bases map to TRBD1. The trim removed 1 base at V and 4 bases at J, leaving 8 bases unmatched. Germline CDR1 SGDLS, CDR2 YYNGEE. CDR3 size: 15 residues. The CDR3 reads CASSVSTGSPYEQYF. CDR3 sequence (DNA): TGTGCCAGCAGCGTATCGACAGGGTCTCCTTACGAGCAGTACTTC.

This clone was found once. V gene TRBV4-2 combines with J gene TRBJ2-1; TRBD2 agrees at 13 bases. Germline CDR1 LGHNA, CDR2 YNFKEQ. The CDR3 spans 17 residues. V shed 0 bases and J 5 bases; nucleotides not matched to a gene: 4. For the CDR3, the DNA is TGTGCCAGCAGCCAAGAGAGGACTAGCGGGAGAAACAATGAGCAGTTCTTC. As protein: CASSQERTSGRNNEQFF.

This clone occurred a few times. V gene TRBV19 combines with J gene TRBJ1-2; D is undetermined. The CDR3 extends over 15 amino acids. Germline V lookup: CDR1 LNHDA, CDR2 SQIVND (reference sequence). Between the trimmed V and J ends, which lost 6 bases and 2 bases, there was a span of 16 bases. The CDR3 spells CASSTTPGANYGYTF. The DNA of the CDR3 is TGTGCCAGTAGCACCACCCCCGGAGCCAACTATGGCTACACCTTC.

The chain combines TRBV5-6 with TRBJ1-1; D is ambiguous. The CDR3 contains 12 residues. The V end lost 3 bases, the J end lost 1 base, and 4 bases lay between the germline ends. The germline gives CDR1 SGHDT, CDR2 YYEEEE. CDR3 amino acids: CASSSSNTEAFF. The CDR3 nucleotides are TGTGCCAGCAGCTCTTCGAACACTGAAGCTTTCTTT.

The chain carries TRBV30 and TRBJ1-3; D unclear. The germline V gene has CDR1 GTSNPN and CDR2 SVGIG (reference sequence). V lost 4 bases to trimming and J lost 0 bases, with 4 bases between them. This CDR3 has 12 residues. CDR3 protein: CAWTLSGNTIYF. CDR3 nucleotides: TGTGCCTGGACCCTCTCTGGAAACACCATATATTTT.

The genes are TRBV6-5 and TRBJ1-1; no firm D call. Germline assignment: CDR1 MNHEY and CDR2 SVGAGI. The CDR3 length is 11 residues. V dropped 10 bases and J dropped 2 bases, with 8 bases sitting between them. The CDR3 sequence: CAIQRNTEAFF. Written as DNA, the CDR3 is TGTGCCATCCAACGCAACACTGAAGCTTTCTTT.